This record covers a single TCR beta chain. Its antigen remains unknown. Here immunoSEQ multiplex PCR was the method, and the copy in TCRdb shows in-frame clones only, minus some. The top ten clones hold roughly 0.19% of a sample with 130,000 or so clones, around 90% of them seen once. This specimen belongs to a study of graft-versus-host responses after intestinal transplantation. Looking at the study overall: Every one of the recipients received anti-thymocyte globulin induction and afterwards took tacrolimus and steroids for about 3 years. Study-level findings and limits: Detection of GvH clones occurred in recipient marrow, and some had their first appearance in ileum or blood. In patients with graft-donor T cell macrochimerism, allograft graft-versus-host to host-versus-graft clonal ratios were high.

CDR3 length equals 17 residues. Germline trimming cut 3 bases from V and 4 bases from J; bases unmatched to any gene: 13. Germline lookup yields CDR1 SGHNT and CDR2 YYREEE (reference sequence). The starting material was unstimulated CD4+ T cells sorted from spleen or lymph node cells, obtained before intestinal transplant. The receptor's source is a human donor who received an intestinal transplant. The V gene is TRBV5-4, the J gene TRBJ2-5, with 9 bases that match TRBD2. The CDR3 region is CASSSPLAGEGGETQYF. The CDR3 nucleotides are TGTGCCAGCAGCTCGCCCTTAGCGGGAGAGGGGGGAGAGACCCAGTACTTC. Full variable domain (rest looked up from reference TRBV5-4 and TRBJ2-5): ETGVTQSPTHLIKTRGQQVTLRCSSQSGHNTVSWYQQALGQGPQFIFQYYREEENGRGNFPPRFSGLQFPNYSSELNVNALELDDSALYLCASSSPLAGEGGETQYFGPGTRLLVL.